The 23 T cell receptor beta chains presented below share a single source sample, sequenced in a study of blood T cell repertoires in COVID-19. Clones were sequenced by immunoSEQ multiplex PCR, and TCRdb holds only the in-frame ones, with some missing. Of over 70,000 clones listed, roughly 84% are singletons. Sequenced material: peripheral blood. These TCRs come from a man aged 55 to 69 with COVID-19, enrolled during active disease.

The table lists this clone with a few counts. This chain joins TRBV29-1 and TRBJ1-1; the D gene is possibly TRBD1 (6 bases). This CDR3 has 12 residues. Trimming left V 3 bases short and J 6 bases short, with 11 bases between. From germline, CDR1 is SQVTM and CDR2 ANQGSEA. DNA of the CDR3: TGCAGCGTTGAGAGGGGGGGCTCTGAAGCTTTCTTT. It yields the protein CSVERGGSEAFF.

V gene TRBV6-1 combines with J gene TRBJ1-4; TRBD1 matches 9 bases. The V segment lost 0 bases and the J segment 9 bases; nucleotides outside the gene matches: 2. This CDR3 spans 14 amino acids. Per the germline V gene, CDR1 is MNHNS and CDR2 is SASEGT. The chain's CDR3 is CASSEATGGQKLFF. CDR3 sequence (DNA): TGTGCCAGCAGTGAAGCGACAGGGGGGCAAAAACTGTTTTTT.

This rearrangement joins TRBV6-5 to TRBJ2-7; 10 bases are a match to TRBD1. After removal of 6 bases from V and 5 bases from J, the junction contained 7 bases not matched to a gene. The CDR3 is made up of 14 amino acids. Germline V gene lookup returns CDR1 MNHEY and CDR2 SVGAGI. The CDR3 here is CASRQTGGLHEQYF. For the CDR3, the DNA is TGTGCCAGCAGACAGACAGGGGGCCTTCACGAGCAGTACTTC.

This clone has just one count. The chain is built from TRBV2 and TRBJ1-1; D not resolved. CDR1 is SNHLY, CDR2 FYNNEI, per germline. The CDR3 extends over 13 amino acids. V lost 6 bases and J 0 bases, leaving 8 bases between the germline ends. The CDR3 nucleotides are TGTGCCAGCAGAACAGACATGAACACTGAAGCTTTCTTT. It is translated as CASRTDMNTEAFF.

The chain is built from TRBV13 and TRBJ1-4; D call uncertain. Trimming removed 6 bases at V and 0 bases at J, with 11 bases between. Germline values: CDR1 PRHDT, CDR2 FYEKMQ (reference sequence). The CDR3 spans 15 residues. CDR3 amino acids: CASSSLGATNEKLFF. In DNA, the CDR3 is TGTGCCAGCAGTTCCCTCGGGGCAACTAATGAAAAACTGTTTTTT.

V is TRBV21-1 and J is TRBJ2-3; TRBD2, as called in the table, went unchecked against the DNA. TRBV21-1 is listed as a pseudogene. The length of the CDR3 is 14 residues. CDR3 DNA sequence: TGTGCCAGCACCCGAGGTTCTAGCACAGATACGCAGTATTTT. Its protein product is CASTRGSSTDTQYF.

Notes on this clone: Other DNA sequences in the sample encode the same CDR3. V usage is TRBV6-5 and J usage is TRBJ1-1; TRBD1 aligns across 9 bases. V was clipped by 0 bases and J by 4 bases; unmatched bases: 0. CDR1 is MNHEY and CDR2 is SVGAGI in the germline V gene. This CDR3 contains 14 residues. The CDR3 spells CASSYSTGGTEAFF. The DNA for the CDR3 is TGTGCCAGCAGTTACTCGACAGGGGGCACTGAAGCTTTCTTT.

The gene calls are TRBV4-1 and TRBJ1-4, with D possibly matching TRBD1 (5 bases). This CDR3 contains 13 residues. Germline V gene data show CDR1 as MGHRA and CDR2 as YSYEKL. V was shortened by 8 bases and J by 4 bases, with 11 bases between the two germline ends. This CDR3 reads CASGRGGNEKLFF. Written as DNA, the CDR3 is TGCGCCAGCGGGCGGGGGGGTAATGAAAAACTGTTTTTT.

This chain connects TRBV12-5 to TRBJ2-1, with D perhaps matching TRBD2 (6 bases). V was cut by 0 bases and J by 13 bases, with 10 bases left in between. The germline gives CDR1 LGHNT, CDR2 FRNRAP. This CDR3 contains 12 residues. The CDR3 region has the DNA TGTGCTAGTGGTTTGGTAGTCGGGACTCAGTTCTTC. The encoded protein is CASGLVVGTQFF.

The J gene is TRBJ2-7, the V gene TRBV18; 9 bases line up with TRBD2. CDR1 is KGHSH, CDR2 LQKENI, per germline. This CDR3 spans 14 amino acids. V dropped 2 bases and J dropped 3; count of bases not matched to a gene: 2. Written as DNA, the CDR3 is TGTGCCAGCTCACCAACTAGCGGGTTCTACGAGCAGTACTTC. It yields the protein CASSPTSGFYEQYF.

In nucleotides, the CDR3 is TGTGCCAGCAGTTACCTACCCCAGGGGAATCAGCCCCAGCATTTT. This gives the protein CASSYLPQGNQPQHF. The chain combines TRBV6-6 with TRBJ1-5; tentatively, D is TRBD1 (6 bases). CDR1 is MNHNY and CDR2 is SVGAGI in the germline V gene (reference sequence). The CDR3 runs to 15 residues. V was shortened by 2 bases and J by 4 bases, with 12 bases between the two germline ends.

The J gene is TRBJ2-5, the V gene TRBV15; D remains unclear. Trimming left V 3 bases short and J 0 bases short, with 5 bases between. CDR1 LNHNV and CDR2 YYDKDF come from the germline V gene (reference sequence). CDR3 length equals 13 residues. CDR3 protein: CATSRSYQETQYF. Here the CDR3 DNA reads TGTGCCACCAGCAGGTCCTACCAAGAGACCCAGTACTTC.

This clone turned up a few times. This chain uses TRBV3-1 (or the pseudogene TRBV3-2) with TRBJ2-7, with 7 bases that match TRBD1. Germline values: CDR1 LGHDT, CDR2 YNNKEL (reference sequence). With V trimmed by 3 bases and J by 4 bases, 12 bases remained unmatched. The CDR3 consists of 16 residues. The CDR3 nucleotides read TGTGCCAGCAGCCATGACCCGGGACAGCCTCTTTACGAGCAGTACTTC. This codes for CASSHDPGQPLYEQYF.

The V call is TRBV5-1, the J call TRBJ2-4; 9 bases agree with TRBD1. CDR3 size: 17 residues. Losses at the gene ends were 3 bases for V and 1 base for J; bases not matched to a gene: 8. Germline V gene data show CDR1 as SGHRS and CDR2 as YFSETQ. The CDR3 sequence is CASSSTGGPAAKNIQYF. CDR3 sequence (DNA): TGCGCCAGCAGCTCCACAGGGGGCCCGGCGGCCAAAAACATTCAGTACTTC. The full variable domain, in which reference TRBV5-1 and TRBJ2-4 provide the parts outside the CDR3, is KAGVTQTPRYLIKTRGQQVTLSCSPISGHRSVSWYQQTPGQGLQFLFEYFSETQRNKGNFPGRFSGRQFSNSRSEMNVSTLELGDSALYLCASSSTGGPAAKNIQYFGAGTRLSVL.

The chain is built from TRBV2 and TRBJ2-7; D not resolved. The V gene lost 4 bases and the J gene lost 5 bases, with 12 bases spanning the gap. Germline-derived CDR1 and CDR2 are SNHLY and FYNNEI. This CDR3 region has 13 residues. CDR3 bases: TGTGCCAGCAGTGTTCCACCCCGGGACGAGCAGTACTTC. Protein product: CASSVPPRDEQYF. The full variable domain, completed using reference TRBV2 and TRBJ2-7, is EPEVTQTPSHQVTQMGQEVILRCVPISNHLYFYWYRQILGQKVEFLVSFYNNEISEKSEIFDDQFSVERPDGSNFTLKIRSTKLEDSAMYFCASSVPPRDEQYFGPGTRLTVT.

The chain uses TRBV28 and TRBJ1-1; D might be TRBD1 (5 bases). This CDR3 region has 16 residues. Germline V gene sequence: CDR1 MDHEN, CDR2 SYDVKM. Trimming cost V 4 bases and J 5 bases, with 20 bases left between them. The CDR3, as DNA: TGTGCCAGCAGTTCACTCATAGGATCAGGGAAGACTGAAGCTTTCTTT. This sequence encodes CASSSLIGSGKTEAFF.

The rearrangement joins TRBV11-2 to TRBJ2-5, with 7 positions matching TRBD1. The CDR3 totals 17 residues. CDR1 is SGHAT and CDR2 is FQNNGV in the germline V gene. Trimming at V came to 4 bases and at J to 3 bases, leaving 14 bases not matched to a gene. CDR3 nucleotide sequence: TGTGCCAGCAGCTCCCTTCCATGGACAGGTGTAAAAGAGACCCAGTACTTC. Residues: CASSSLPWTGVKETQYF. The variable domain in full, with the rest retrieved from reference TRBV11-2 and TRBJ2-5, is EAGVAQSPRYKIIEKRQSVAFWCNPISGHATLYWYQQILGQGPKLLIQFQNNGVVDDSQLPKDRFSAERLKGVDSTLKIQPAKLEDSAVYLCASSSLPWTGVKETQYFGPGTRLLVL.

This chain uses TRBV7-9 with TRBJ2-7; the D gene is possibly TRBD2 (5 bases). The V gene lost 2 bases and the J gene lost 6 bases, with 8 bases spanning the gap. Germline CDR1 and CDR2: SEHNR and FQNEAQ (reference sequence). The CDR3 is made up of 12 amino acids. The CDR3 DNA reads TGTGCCAGCAGCTTAAGAGGGTTCGAGCAGTACTTC. Its protein product is CASSLRGFEQYF.

Written as DNA, the CDR3 is TGTGCCAGCCGGGGTCCTAGCACAGATACGCAGTATTTT. Its translation is CASRGPSTDTQYF. V gene TRBV6-5 combines with J gene TRBJ2-3; D possibly corresponds to TRBD2 (5 bases). CDR3 length: 13 residues. CDR1 is MNHEY and CDR2 is SVGAGI in the germline V gene. Trimming removed 8 bases at V and 0 bases at J, with 9 bases between.

CDR3 DNA sequence: TGTGCCAGCAGCCGACAGCAGGGCTACTTTTACAATGAGCAGTTCTTC. Translating gives CASSRQQGYFYNEQFF. This chain uses TRBV11-2 with TRBJ2-1, with D possibly TRBD1 on 5 matching bases. V gave up 5 bases and J gave up 4 bases, with 18 bases separating them. This CDR3 has 16 amino acids. The germline gives CDR1 SGHAT, CDR2 FQNNGV.

V usage is TRBV5-1 and J usage is TRBJ2-5; TRBD1 matches at 8 bases. V shed 1 base and J 1 base; nucleotides not matched to a gene: 6. This CDR3 is 16 amino acids long. The V gene's germline CDR1 is SGHRS and CDR2 YFSETQ. CDR3 in amino acids: CASSLSGRGPQETQYF. CDR3 coding DNA: TGCGCCAGCAGCTTGTCGGGCAGGGGGCCCCAAGAGACCCAGTACTTC.

V and J are TRBV4-1 and TRBJ1-1, with D possibly TRBD1 on 5 matching bases. V dropped 0 bases and J dropped 9 bases, with 20 bases sitting between them. Germline V lookup: CDR1 MGHRA, CDR2 YSYEKL. CDR3 size: 16 residues. In nucleotides, the CDR3 is TGCGCCAGCAGCCAAGATACCGGGACTAACATAATGCAAGCTTTCTTT. Translation gives CASSQDTGTNIMQAFF.

The chain recombines TRBV19 with TRBJ1-2, with TRBD1 identical over 9 bases. V shed 6 bases, J shed 6 bases, and the junction held 5 bases outside the gene matches. The CDR3 spans 13 residues. CDR1 LNHDA and CDR2 SQIVND come from the germline V gene (reference sequence). For the CDR3, the DNA is TGTGCCAGTAGAGCAACAGGGGGCAATGGCTACACCTTC. Its translation: CASRATGGNGYTF.